This TCR beta chain derives from a study of blood T cell repertoires in COVID-19 (dated by TCRdb to 2018 to 2021). Regarding the complete study: The collaborator samples originated in the United States, Italy and Spain and spanned the acute and convalescent phases of COVID-19. The material from the prospective study consisted of cDNA or gDNA derived from T cells, B-cell-depleted T cells, or PBMCs. The dataset comprised deeply sampled blood TCRbeta repertoires from subjects exposed to, actively infected with, or recovered from COVID-19. The repertoires were released in a freely available public database intended as a resource for research on the immune response to SARS-CoV-2. The samples were drawn from two sources: the first 160 participants of the ongoing ImmuneRACE study, and 1,254 subjects contributed by 6 global collaborators. The sample metadata nearly always contained a de-identified subject ID, COVID-19 status, age in years and sex. Where HLA class I and class II types were available, the types were taken from metadata supplied by the sample provider, not from assay-based typing. Overall study outcomes, separate from this receptor: The quantity of clinical and demographic metadata differed by source and by participant and was supplied without curation.

As for this clone: The target of this receptor is not known. Per-base quality was not reported, and no clone a single base away is much larger than it.

The immunoSEQ Assay, a bias-controlled multiplex PCR, was used to amplify TCRbeta CDR3 regions from genomic DNA. Under the source paper's analysis protocol: Nucleated cell counts per sample were estimated from amplification of reference gene primers within the assay. Sequence reads were collapsed and filtered to measure the absolute abundance of every unique TCRbeta CDR3 rearrangement. Productive Simpson clonality was computed per sample as the square root of Simpson's diversity index over productive rearrangements. Not all clones reach the TCRdb copy of this immuneACCESS table, which keeps in-frame sequences only. Checked studies attribute under half of the gap to unresolved V genes and leave the rest unexplained. The V and J calls and clone size are taken from that table; D and trimming were inferred from the DNA. Counted in this sample were fewer than 250,000 clones; over 70% of them appeared once. In total, the top ten clones hold around 6.9% of the sample.

Collaborating institutions collected whole blood in K2EDTA tubes following their own protocols. For TCRbeta analysis, collaborator samples were shipped as frozen whole blood, as isolated PBMCs, or as DNA extracted from either sample type. According to the germline V gene, CDR1 reads LGHNA and CDR2 reads YNFKEQ. V was cut back by 0 bases and J by 1 base, leaving a gap of 14 bases between them. The CDR3 holds 17 amino acids from the cysteine to the phenylalanine. Left in the record is the CDR3 DNA by itself, 51 bases read in frame from the first base. Material: peripheral blood. The source of this sequence is a man aged 55 to 69 with acute or convalescent COVID-19. The sequence links TRBV4-2 to TRBJ2-3; the D region possibly corresponds to TRBD1 (5 bases align). The nucleotide sequence reads as follows: TGTGCCAGCAGCCAAGATGCGAGTGGGGCCGGCACAGATACGCAGTATTTT. Its protein reads: CASSQDASGAGTDTQYF.